This TCR beta chain was identified in a study of human T cells and chemical hapten exposure. Across the whole study: The scalp of each patient received a weekly diphenylcyclopropenone dose for the full roughly 25-week study. General study results and limits: Every donor had alopecia, and their immune response may therefore differ from healthy people's.

In TCRdb, the RACE reads were re-called with MiXCR into one record per CDR3 protein. Of roughly 100,000 distinct CDR3 sequences detected, approximately 10% appear once; the ten largest clones hold roughly 3.2%. The CDR3 totals 13 residues. In germline, CDR1 is SGDLS, CDR2 YYNGEE. V dropped 8 bases and J dropped 5; count of bases not matched to a gene: 8. Of note for this clonotype: No antigen is known for it.

The time point here: patch test 1, 2 weeks after DPC sensitization. The treatment here: therapeutic diphenylcyclopropenone sensitization with weekly scalp DPC. Source: whole blood, taken in connection with sensitization to the hapten diphenylcyclopropenone (DPC). The V and J genes are TRBV9 and TRBJ1-1; 8 bases match TRBD1. The receptor was isolated from a middle-aged woman with alopecia areata. Some clones in this sample may be carry-over from other donors' samples. CDR3 loop: CASSPQGETEAFF. The CDR3 DNA reads as TGTGCCAGTTCTCCACAGGGGGAAACTGAAGCTTTCTTT.